This T cell receptor beta chain was identified in a study of control samples from healthy donors and cancer patients. Assay used: immunoSEQ multiplex PCR; TCRdb lists only in-frame clones, some missing. The data show around 200,000 clones, about 93% seen once. Material for sequencing was blood. The TCR was taken from a man aged 18 to 30 in good health.

The CDR3 coding sequence is TGTGCCAGCAGCTCGTTAGGTCAGCCCCAGCATTTT. This translates into CASSSLGQPQHF. V and J are TRBV7-2 and TRBJ1-5, with D hard to call. CDR3 size: 12 residues. Germline V gene lookup returns CDR1 SGHTA and CDR2 FQGNSA. V was pared by 4 bases and J by 6 bases, with 7 bases between. Filled out from reference TRBV7-2 and TRBJ1-5, the complete variable domain reads GAGVSQSPSNKVTEKGKDVELRCDPISGHTALYWYRQSLGQGLEFLIYFQGNSAPDKSGLPSDRFSAERTGGSVSTLTIQRTQQEDSAVYLCASSSLGQPQHFGDGTRLSIL.